The following is a T cell receptor (beta chain) sequence with its context. These data come from a study of blood T cell repertoires in COVID-19. Study summary: Researchers got acute and convalescent COVID-19 samples from the United States, Italy and Spain. T cells, B-cell-depleted T cells, or PBMCs supplied cDNA or gDNA.

Germline CDR1 and CDR2: SGHRS and YFSETQ. This CDR3 has 15 amino acids. The ends lost 0 bases at V and 1 base at J; junction bases unmatched: 1. As handled by the study authors: Reference gene primer amplification gave estimated nucleated cell counts. Libraries were prepared by immunoSEQ multiplex PCR; TCRdb keeps only in-frame clonotypes and omits some of them. V and J calls and clone size are as listed in that table; D and trimming were resolved from the DNA. This sample yields approximately 150,000 clones, of which 88% are seen a single time; 2% to 2.5% belongs to the top ten. The chain uses TRBV5-1 and TRBJ2-7; 10 bases are a match to TRBD2. Sequenced input: peripheral blood. The receptor's source is a man between 45 and 60 years old who had recovered from COVID-19. The CDR3 coding sequence is TGCGCCAGCAGCTTGGAACTAGCGGGGTCCTACGAGCAGTACTTC. This sequence encodes CASSLELAGSYEQYF.